Each of the 29 T cell receptor beta chains below was sequenced from the same sample in a study of blood T cell repertoires in COVID-19. Using immunoSEQ multiplex PCR, the repertoire was profiled, and TCRdb retains in-frame clones only, with some absent. The sample shows about 54,000 clones, approximately 91% of them seen only once. Sequenced material: peripheral blood. All receptors come from a woman aged 60-75 years with active or convalescent COVID-19.

In this sample, this clone turned up once. The chain has TRBV5-1 and TRBJ1-2; the D is unclear. The CDR3 runs 14 residues. Per germline, CDR1 SGHRS and CDR2 YFSETQ. The V gene lost 4 bases and the J gene lost 5 bases, with 15 bases spanning the gap. The DNA of the CDR3 is TGCGCCAGCAGCGAGGGCCAGGTTTCTTATGGCTACACCTTC. Amino acids: CASSEGQVSYGYTF.

The chain uses TRBV7-9 and TRBJ2-6; D unresolved. Germline assignment: CDR1 SEHNR and CDR2 FQNEAQ (reference sequence). V was shortened by 2 bases and J by 4 bases, with 9 bases between the two germline ends. The CDR3 has 15 residues. CDR3 in DNA: TGTGCCAGCAGCTTACGCGGCACCGGGGCCAACGTCCTGACTTTC. Protein sequence: CASSLRGTGANVLTF.

Only a few counts were recorded for this clone. This sequence joins TRBV7-3 and TRBJ2-5; D unclear. V dropped 7 bases and J dropped 2 bases, with 5 bases sitting between them. The CDR3 length is 11 residues. The germline CDR1 and CDR2 sequences are SGHTA and FQGTGA. The CDR3 region has the DNA TGTGCCAGCATCACTCAAGAGACCCAGTACTTC. As protein: CASITQETQYF. The full variable domain, its missing parts supplied by reference TRBV7-3 and TRBJ2-5, is GAGVSQTPSNKVTEKGKYVELRCDPISGHTALYWYRQSLGQGPEFLIYFQGTGAADDSGLPNDRFFAVRPEGSVSTLKIQRTERGDSAVYLCASITQETQYFGPGTRLLVL.

The chain combines TRBV18 with TRBJ2-3, with D unclear. Germline CDR1 and CDR2: KGHSH and LQKENI. V was shortened by 1 base and J by 2 bases, with 7 bases between the two germline ends. This CDR3 is built from 14 residues. CDR3 residues: CASSPLKPTDTQYF. The CDR3 DNA follows: TGTGCCAGCTCACCACTCAAGCCCACAGATACGCAGTATTTT.

The V and J genes are TRBV25-1 and TRBJ1-2; D perhaps matches TRBD1 (6 bases). The germline gives CDR1 MGHDK, CDR2 SYGVNS. There are 18 residues in the CDR3. V shed 0 bases and J shed 5 bases, with 22 bases lying between them. The CDR3 sequence is CASSEYFPMTGTRYGYTF. CDR3 in DNA: TGTGCCAGCAGTGAATATTTCCCGATGACCGGGACACGGTATGGCTACACCTTC.

The chain joins TRBV2 to TRBJ2-1; 7 bases agree with TRBD2. The V gene's germline CDR1 is SNHLY and CDR2 FYNNEI. V gave up 4 bases and J gave up 8 bases; unmatched junction bases: 11. The CDR3 covers 15 residues. The CDR3 spells CASSAEAGRTHEQFF. CDR3 in DNA: TGTGCCAGCAGTGCCGAAGCGGGGAGGACCCATGAGCAGTTCTTC.

This clone showed up just once. The V gene is TRBV5-4, the J gene TRBJ1-1; 9 bases are shared with TRBD1. The CDR3 is 15 residues long. The junction had 7 bases not matched to a gene; V was cut back by 3 bases and J by 4 bases. Germline CDR1 reads SGHNT; CDR2 reads YYREEE (reference sequence). CDR3 sequence (DNA): TGTGCCAGCAGCTCTAACAGGGGGCTAGGCACTGAAGCTTTCTTT. It translates to CASSSNRGLGTEAFF.

V and J are TRBV18 and TRBJ2-5; D perhaps matches TRBD2 (6 bases). V dropped 3 bases and J dropped 3 bases, with 14 bases sitting between them. CDR1 and CDR2 from the germline V gene are KGHSH and LQKENI. The CDR3 has 15 amino acids. Here the CDR3 DNA reads TGTGCCAGCTCACCGAGGGGAGGTATGAAAGAGACCCAGTACTTC. Translated, it gives CASSPRGGMKETQYF.

The V gene is TRBV5-4, the J gene TRBJ1-2, with 9 bases aligning to TRBD1. The V gene end was trimmed by 1 base and the J gene end by 5 bases; junction bases not matched to a gene: 3. CDR3 size: 14 residues. Germline lookup yields CDR1 SGHNT and CDR2 YYREEE (reference sequence). CDR3 in DNA: TGTGCCAGCAGCTTGTTGACAGGGGGGTATGGCTACACCTTC. This gives the protein CASSLLTGGYGYTF.

The CDR3 protein is CASTGQVNTEAFF. CDR3 nucleotide sequence: TGTGCCAGTACGGGACAGGTGAACACTGAAGCTTTCTTT. The chain is built from TRBV19 and TRBJ1-1; 8 positions agree with TRBD1. The CDR3 loop spans 13 amino acids. V lost 7 bases to trimming and J lost 0 bases; unmatched junction nucleotides: 1. CDR1 and CDR2 from the germline V gene are LNHDA and SQIVND (reference sequence).

The chain is built from TRBV2 and TRBJ2-2, with D possibly matching TRBD2 (5 bases). V was pared by 7 bases and J by 7 bases, with 13 bases between. Germline V gene data show CDR1 as SNHLY and CDR2 as FYNNEI. The CDR3 is made up of 13 amino acids. The CDR3 spells CASKEETYGELFF. Written as DNA, the CDR3 is TGTGCCAGCAAGGAGGAGACCTACGGGGAGCTGTTTTTT.

The chain links TRBV28 to TRBJ1-2; perhaps TRBD1 as D (5 bases). Trimming took 4 bases from V and 0 from J, leaving 6 bases between them. Germline V gives CDR1 MDHEN, CDR2 SYDVKM. This CDR3 spans 13 amino acids. DNA of the CDR3: TGTGCCAGCAGTTCGGGGGCTAACTATGGCTACACCTTC. Translating it yields CASSSGANYGYTF.

The chain employs TRBV12-3 or TRBV12-4 and TRBJ2-7; no definite D call. V lost 7 bases, J lost 3 bases, and 10 bases lay in between. This CDR3 is 12 amino acids long. In DNA, the CDR3 is TGTGCCAGCACCGCGAGCGACTACGAGCAGTACTTC. This codes for CASTASDYEQYF.

The rearrangement uses TRBV27 and TRBJ2-3; 9 positions match TRBD2. Trimming took 4 bases from V and 2 from J; bases not matched to a gene: 7. Germline CDR1 MNHEY, CDR2 SMNVEV (reference sequence). The CDR3 sequence is 16 residues long. CDR3 region: CASSSRAGGPTDTQYF. The CDR3 bases are TGTGCCAGCAGTTCCAGAGCGGGAGGACCCACAGATACGCAGTATTTT.

The rearrangement joins TRBV7-9 to TRBJ2-7; tentative D call: TRBD1 (6 bases). Trimming stripped 2 bases from V and 2 bases from J, with 10 bases between. From germline, CDR1 is SEHNR and CDR2 FQNEAQ (reference sequence). This CDR3 is 14 amino acids long. In DNA, the CDR3 is TGTGCCAGCAGCTTACAGGGGATGACCTACGAGCAGTACTTC. Encoded protein: CASSLQGMTYEQYF.

The chain joins TRBV20-1 to TRBJ2-1; perhaps TRBD1 as D (5 bases). The CDR3 sequence is 14 residues long. The germline V gene encodes CDR1 DFQATT and CDR2 SNEGSKA (reference sequence). V dropped 3 bases and J dropped 0 bases, with 9 bases sitting between them. The CDR3 nucleotides read TGCAGTGCTAGTAGGGGAAACTCCTACAATGAGCAGTTCTTC. It yields the protein CSASRGNSYNEQFF.

V usage is TRBV21-1 and J usage is TRBJ1-2; no check of the table's D call, TRBD1, against the DNA was made. TRBV21-1 is recorded as a pseudogene. The CDR3 consists of 13 residues. The CDR3 DNA reads as TGTGCCAGCAGCAAACGCGACAATAGGGGCTACACCTTC. This translates into CASSKRDNRGYTF.

This chain joins TRBV6-6 and TRBJ1-5; D is unresolved. V lost 6 bases and J 4 bases, leaving 7 bases between the germline ends. The CDR3 extends over 12 amino acids. Germline CDR1 reads MNHNY; CDR2 reads SVGAGI (reference sequence). The CDR3 sequence: CASSRRNQPQHF. The CDR3 DNA is TGTGCCAGCAGCCGGAGAAATCAGCCCCAGCATTTT.

The gene calls are TRBV27 and TRBJ1-5; D perhaps matches TRBD1 (5 bases). Germline CDR1 reads MNHEY; CDR2 reads SMNVEV (reference sequence). The CDR3 totals 12 residues. Trimming shortened V by 4 bases and J by 7 bases, and 8 bases separated the two germline ends. CDR3 sequence: CASSYRGQPQHF. CDR3 nucleotide sequence: TGTGCCAGCAGTTATCGGGGGCAGCCCCAGCATTTT.

In its sample, this clone was seen once. The chain carries TRBV18 and TRBJ1-5, with no clear D. This CDR3 has 13 residues. Germline V gene data show CDR1 as KGHSH and CDR2 as LQKENI. The V end was cut by 2 bases, the J end by 4 bases, with 6 bases between. The CDR3 spells CASSPEVNQPQHF. The DNA for the CDR3 is TGTGCCAGCTCACCAGAGGTGAATCAGCCCCAGCATTTT. The full variable domain, in which reference TRBV18 and TRBJ1-5 provide the parts outside the CDR3, is NAGVMQNPRHLVRRRGQEARLRCSPMKGHSHVYWYRQLPEEGLKFMVYLQKENIIDESGMPKERFSAEFPKEGPSILRIQQVVRGDSAAYFCASSPEVNQPQHFGDGTRLSIL.

This clone was recorded once. Other DNA sequences in the sample encode the same CDR3. The chain couples TRBV18 to TRBJ1-5; TRBD1 might be the D (6 bases). V lost 3 bases to trimming and J lost 4 bases, with 7 bases between them. The CDR3 length is 13 residues. CDR1 and CDR2 from the germline V gene are KGHSH and LQKENI. The CDR3 DNA reads TGTGCCAGCTCACCGGACAGAAATCAGCCCCAGCATTTT. It codes for CASSPDRNQPQHF.

The rearrangement joins TRBV5-4 to TRBJ2-6; D is ambiguous. The V gene's germline CDR1 is SGHNT and CDR2 YYREEE (reference sequence). The CDR3 has 16 residues. Trimming took 1 base from V and 0 from J, leaving 8 bases between them. CDR3 sequence reads: CASSLSSGSGANVLTF. DNA for the CDR3: TGTGCCAGCAGCTTGAGTTCCGGCTCTGGGGCCAACGTCCTGACTTTC.

The chain is built from TRBV28 and TRBJ2-3; a possible D gene is TRBD2 (5 bases). The germline CDR1 and CDR2 sequences are MDHEN and SYDVKM. With 5 bases removed from V and 1 base from J, the gap between germline ends came to 16 bases. The CDR3 has 16 amino acids. The CDR3 is CASSPRAARRTDTQYF. CDR3 bases: TGTGCCAGCAGTCCTCGAGCGGCCAGGCGCACAGATACGCAGTATTTT.

The rearrangement links TRBV19 to TRBJ1-5; the D gene is possibly TRBD1 (5 bases). The CDR3 totals 15 residues. CDR1 and CDR2 from the germline V gene are LNHDA and SQIVND (reference sequence). The V gene lost 9 bases and the J gene lost 6 bases, with 21 bases spanning the gap. The CDR3 DNA sequence: TGTGCCAGCGACCAAATAGGGGTACAGCTTCAGCCCCAGCATTTT. Its protein product is CASDQIGVQLQPQHF.

This clone occurred a few times. The chain links TRBV5-4 to TRBJ2-1; 8 bases map to TRBD2. With V trimmed by 0 bases and J by 4 bases, 6 bases remained unmatched. The CDR3 has 16 residues. Germline V CDR1 and CDR2: SGHNT, YYREEE (reference sequence). The CDR3 reads CASSLAARGVYNEQFF. The CDR3 nucleotides are TGTGCCAGCAGCTTGGCAGCGCGGGGGGTTTACAATGAGCAGTTCTTC.

The rearrangement uses TRBV6-6 and TRBJ2-4, with D maybe TRBD1 (6 bases). V was shortened by 0 bases and J by 0 bases, with 9 bases between the two germline ends. CDR3 length equals 16 residues. Germline assignment: CDR1 MNHNY and CDR2 SVGAGI (reference sequence). The CDR3 DNA follows: TGTGCCAGCAGTTACTCGGGGGCACAAGCCAAAAACATTCAGTACTTC. It specifies CASSYSGAQAKNIQYF.

This chain uses TRBV29-1 with TRBJ1-5; D uncertain. The CDR3 extends over 14 amino acids. V lost 3 bases to trimming and J lost 0 bases, with 9 bases between them. Germline V gene lookup returns CDR1 SQVTM and CDR2 ANQGSEA. CDR3 amino acids: CSVDEGGSNQPQHF. CDR3 DNA sequence: TGCAGCGTTGATGAGGGCGGTAGCAATCAGCCCCAGCATTTT. Full variable domain (rest looked up from reference TRBV29-1 and TRBJ1-5): SAVISQKPSRDICQRGTSLTIQCQVDSQVTMMFWYRQQPGQSLTLIATANQGSEATYESGFVIDKFPISRPNLTFSTLTVSNMSPEDSSIYLCSVDEGGSNQPQHFGDGTRLSIL.

The rearrangement uses TRBV28 and TRBJ2-2, with TRBD2 identical over 12 bases. The CDR3 extends over 17 amino acids. After removal of 0 bases from V and 6 bases from J, the junction contained 5 bases not matched to a gene. Germline V gene sequence: CDR1 MDHEN, CDR2 SYDVKM. CDR3 sequence: CASSLWTLAGGPGELFF. In DNA form, the CDR3 reads TGTGCCAGCAGTTTATGGACGCTAGCGGGAGGGCCCGGGGAGCTGTTTTTT.

The chain links TRBV3-1 (or the pseudogene TRBV3-2) to TRBJ2-1, with a weak D call TRBD2 (5 bases). The germline V and J ends were trimmed by 1 base and 2 bases, with 15 bases remaining between them. The CDR3 consists of 17 residues. Germline V CDR1 and CDR2: LGHDT, YNNKEL (reference sequence). The chain's CDR3 is CASSQGGLLAAYNEQFF. Written as DNA, the CDR3 is TGTGCCAGCAGCCAAGGAGGGCTTCTAGCCGCCTACAATGAGCAGTTCTTC.